The present T cell receptor (beta chain) was sequenced within a study of blood T cell repertoires in COVID-19. Study context: The United States, Italy and Spain provided the acute and convalescent COVID-19 samples. The analysed material was cDNA or gDNA that came from T cells, B-cell-depleted T cells, or PBMCs.

V lost 4 bases and J 8 bases, leaving 21 bases between the germline ends. Per the germline V gene, CDR1 is MDHEN and CDR2 is SYDVKM. This CDR3 is 16 amino acids long. This clone has just a few counts. In the study's own analysis: Reference gene primers were amplified, and this amplification served to estimate nucleated cell counts. Using immunoSEQ multiplex PCR, the repertoire was profiled, and TCRdb retains in-frame clones only, with some absent. That table supplies the V and J calls and clone size; D and trimming were determined from the DNA. The table lists roughly 90,000 clones, 80% of them singletons.

The V and J genes are TRBV28 and TRBJ2-1; maybe TRBD2 (6 bases). The receptor was isolated from a woman in her 70s with acute or convalescent COVID-19. The sequencing input was peripheral blood. CDR3 amino acids: CASSWGVGSDFDEQFF. CDR3 sequence (DNA): TGTGCCAGCAGTTGGGGGGTGGGCAGCGACTTTGATGAGCAGTTCTTC.